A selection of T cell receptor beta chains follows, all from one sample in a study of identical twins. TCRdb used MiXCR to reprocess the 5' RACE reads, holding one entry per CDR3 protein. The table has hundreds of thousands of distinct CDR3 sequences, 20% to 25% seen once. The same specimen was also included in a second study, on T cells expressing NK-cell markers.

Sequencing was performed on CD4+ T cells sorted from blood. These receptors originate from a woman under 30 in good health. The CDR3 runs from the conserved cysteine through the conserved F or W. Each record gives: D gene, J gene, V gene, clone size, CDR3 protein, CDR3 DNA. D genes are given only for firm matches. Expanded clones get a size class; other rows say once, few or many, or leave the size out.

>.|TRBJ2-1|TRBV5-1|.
CASSTEPGTYNEQFF
TGCGCCAGCAGCACCGAACCCGGGACCTACAATGAGCAGTTCTTC
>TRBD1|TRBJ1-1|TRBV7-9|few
CASVGTAEAFF
TGTGCCAGCGTCGGGACAGCTGAAGCTTTCTTT
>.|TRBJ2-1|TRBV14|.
CASSHRSSGDEQFF
TGTGCCAGCAGCCATCGCAGCAGTGGTGACGAGCAGTTCTTC
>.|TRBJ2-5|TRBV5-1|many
CASSLSAGQETQYF
TGCGCCAGCAGCTTGTCTGCAGGTCAAGAGACCCAGTACTTC
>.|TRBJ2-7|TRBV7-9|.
CASSLGQKLNEQYF
TGTGCCAGCAGCTTAGGACAAAAGCTAAACGAGCAGTACTTC
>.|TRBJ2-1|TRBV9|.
CASREDGLLFRDEQFF
TGTGCCAGCAGAGAAGACGGACTACTTTTTCGGGATGAGCAGTTCTTC
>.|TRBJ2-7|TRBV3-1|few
CASSQSEGRYEQYF
TGTGCCAGCAGCCAATCGGAGGGACGGTACGAGCAGTACTTC
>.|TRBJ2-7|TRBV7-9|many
CASSFTGITYEQYF
TGTGCCAGCAGCTTTACTGGTATTACCTACGAGCAGTACTTC
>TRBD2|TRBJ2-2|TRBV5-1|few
CASSSRTSDTGELFF
TGCGCCAGCAGCAGCCGGACTAGCGACACCGGGGAGCTGTTTTTT
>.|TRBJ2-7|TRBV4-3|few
CASSQDIDSYEQYF
TGCGCCAGCAGCCAAGATATAGACTCCTACGAGCAGTACTTC
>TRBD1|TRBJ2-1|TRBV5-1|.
CASSFGQANEQFF
TGCGCCAGCAGCTTTGGACAGGCCAATGAGCAGTTCTTC
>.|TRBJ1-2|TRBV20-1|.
CSAMSGRVYGYTF
TGCAGTGCCATGTCAGGGAGGGTCTATGGCTACACCTTC
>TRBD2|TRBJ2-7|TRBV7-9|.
CASSLVPGGAWEQYF
TGTGCCAGCAGCTTAGTCCCGGGAGGGGCTTGGGAGCAGTACTTC
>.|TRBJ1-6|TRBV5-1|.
CASSFGGDNSPLHF
TGCGCCAGCAGCTTTGGGGGGGATAATTCACCCCTCCACTTT
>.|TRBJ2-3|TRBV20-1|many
CSARAFGGSPDTQYF
TGCAGTGCTAGAGCCTTCGGAGGGTCTCCCGATACGCAGTATTTT
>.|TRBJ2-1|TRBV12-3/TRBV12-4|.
CASKTTSIEQFF
TGTGCCAGCAAAACGACTAGTATTGAGCAGTTCTTC
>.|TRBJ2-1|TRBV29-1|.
CSVEEGLRRQEQFF
TGCAGCGTTGAAGAGGGTCTCCGTCGGCAGGAGCAGTTCTTC
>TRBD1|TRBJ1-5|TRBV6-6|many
CASSRQGNQPQHF
TGTGCCAGCAGTCGACAGGGGAATCAGCCCCAGCATTTT
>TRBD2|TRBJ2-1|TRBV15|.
CATSRLAEDNEQFF
TGTGCCACCAGCAGGCTAGCGGAGGACAATGAGCAGTTCTTC
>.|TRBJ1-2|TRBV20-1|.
CSALGPRGYTF
TGCAGTGCCCTGGGCCCCAGGGGCTACACCTTC
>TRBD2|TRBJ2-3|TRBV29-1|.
CSVLAGRGTDTQYF
TGCAGCGTCCTAGCGGGGAGGGGCACAGATACGCAGTATTTT
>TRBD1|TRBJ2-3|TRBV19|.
CASSWGQGSTDTQYF
TGTGCCAGTAGTTGGGGACAGGGGAGCACAGATACGCAGTATTTT